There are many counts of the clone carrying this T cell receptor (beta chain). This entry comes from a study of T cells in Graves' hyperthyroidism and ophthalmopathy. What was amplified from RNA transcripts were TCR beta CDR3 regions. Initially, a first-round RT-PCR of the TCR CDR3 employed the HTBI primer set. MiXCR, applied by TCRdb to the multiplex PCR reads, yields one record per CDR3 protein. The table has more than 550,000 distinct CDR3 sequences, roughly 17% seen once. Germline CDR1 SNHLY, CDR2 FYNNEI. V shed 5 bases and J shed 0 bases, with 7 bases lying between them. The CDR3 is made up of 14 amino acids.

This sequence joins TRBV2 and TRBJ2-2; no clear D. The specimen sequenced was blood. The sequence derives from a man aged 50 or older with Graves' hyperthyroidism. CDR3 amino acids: CASSRQPNTGELFF. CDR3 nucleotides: TGTGCCAGCAGTCGACAACCGAACACCGGGGAGCTGTTTTTT.